These 18 T cell receptor beta chains originate from one sample sequenced in a study of blood T cell repertoires in COVID-19. TCRdb's table, derived via immunoSEQ multiplex PCR, lists solely in-frame clones and lacks some. The sample shows more than 35,000 clones, roughly nine tenths of them seen only once. The sample consisted of peripheral blood. These receptors all stem from a woman aged 25 to 45 in a cohort sampled during active COVID-19.

The chain combines TRBV18 with TRBJ1-5, with a tentative D call TRBD1 (5 bases). The V end lost 5 bases, the J end lost 1 base, and 9 bases lay between the germline ends. The germline CDR1 and CDR2 sequences are KGHSH and LQKENI. The CDR3 is 14 residues long. CDR3: CASSSGDSNQPQHF. Written as DNA, the CDR3 is TGTGCCAGCTCAAGCGGGGACAGCAATCAGCCCCAGCATTTT.

CDR3 amino acids: CASGPGSYEQYF. For the CDR3, the DNA is TGTGCCAGCGGGCCGGGATCCTACGAGCAGTACTTC. The chain recombines TRBV27 with TRBJ2-7, with D perhaps matching TRBD2 (5 bases). Germline CDR1 MNHEY, CDR2 SMNVEV (reference sequence). The CDR3 totals 12 residues. V was pared by 8 bases and J by 1 base, with 9 bases between.

The rearrangement links TRBV6-5 to TRBJ1-4; tentatively, D is TRBD1 (6 bases). The CDR3 length is 14 residues. Germline lookup yields CDR1 MNHEY and CDR2 SVGAGI. V shed 11 bases and J shed 6 bases, with 19 bases lying between them. In DNA form, the CDR3 reads TGTGCCTGCAAGGGCCAGGGGAAGGATGAAAAACTGTTTTTT. This codes for CACKGQGKDEKLFF.

A single count supports this clone. The V and J genes are TRBV28 and TRBJ2-1; 8 positions agree with TRBD2. The CDR3 sequence is 14 residues long. Germline CDR1 reads MDHEN; CDR2 reads SYDVKM. The CDR3 DNA is TGTGCTACACTAGCGGTGGGATCCTACAATGAGCAGTTCTTC. Its translation is CATLAVGSYNEQFF.

This chain joins TRBV11-1 and TRBJ2-6; TRBD1 might be the D (5 bases). Germline V CDR1 and CDR2: SGHAT, FQDESV (reference sequence). V was trimmed by 5 bases and J by 0 bases, leaving 11 bases between them. The CDR3 is made up of 16 amino acids. The CDR3, as DNA: TGTGCCAGCAGCCTCGGACATTCCTCTGGGGCCAACGTCCTGACTTTC. Its protein product is CASSLGHSSGANVLTF. The whole variable domain, filled in from reference TRBV11-1 and TRBJ2-6, reads EAEVAQSPRYKITEKSQAVAFWCDPISGHATLYWYRQILGQGPELLVQFQDESVVDDSQLPKDRFSAERLKGVDSTLKIQPAELGDSAMYLCASSLGHSSGANVLTFGAGSRLTVL.

The chain uses TRBV30 and TRBJ2-5, with 14 bases matching TRBD2. The ends lost 2 bases at V and 5 bases at J; junction bases unmatched: 13. The CDR3 consists of 18 residues. From germline, CDR1 is GTSNPN and CDR2 SVGIG (reference sequence). DNA of the CDR3: TGTGCCTGGAGTCGCGGGGGACTAGCGGGAGTGGAATGGGAGACCCAGTACTTC. It yields the protein CAWSRGGLAGVEWETQYF. Supplemented by reference TRBV30 and TRBJ2-5, the full variable domain reads SQTIHQWPATLVQPVGSPLSLECTVEGTSNPNLYWYRQAAGRGLQLLFYSVGIGQISSEVPQNLSASRPQDRQFILSSKKLLLSDSGFYLCAWSRGGLAGVEWETQYFGPGTRLLVL.

The chain couples TRBV11-3 to TRBJ2-1; D possibly corresponds to TRBD2 (5 bases). With 1 base removed from V and 0 bases from J, the gap between germline ends came to 13 bases. Germline V lookup: CDR1 SGHNT, CDR2 YENEEA. The CDR3 sequence is 17 residues long. CDR3 region: CASSLGRRASSYNEQFF. The CDR3 nucleotides read TGTGCCAGCAGCTTAGGGCGGCGGGCGAGCTCCTACAATGAGCAGTTCTTC.

V usage is TRBV14 and J usage is TRBJ2-7; 7 bases align to TRBD1. The CDR3 extends over 14 amino acids. Unmatched junction bases numbered 5, after V lost 5 bases and J lost 1 base. Germline V gene lookup returns CDR1 SGHDN and CDR2 FVKESK. CDR3 residues: CASSAQGWSYEQYF. CDR3 in DNA: TGTGCCAGCAGCGCACAGGGGTGGTCCTACGAGCAGTACTTC.

This chain connects TRBV5-1 to TRBJ2-3; D possibly corresponds to TRBD1 (5 bases). This CDR3 is built from 14 residues. From germline, CDR1 is SGHRS and CDR2 YFSETQ. V lost 2 bases, J lost 6 bases, and 13 bases lay in between. The CDR3 is CASSFPVGLDTQYF. CDR3 in DNA: TGCGCCAGCAGCTTCCCGGTGGGGCTGGATACGCAGTATTTT.

The rearrangement links TRBV7-2 to TRBJ2-2, with TRBD2 matching 7 bases. The ends lost 5 bases at V and 6 bases at J; junction bases unmatched: 9. The length of the CDR3 is 15 residues. Germline V CDR1 and CDR2: SGHTA, FQGNSA. CDR3: CASSPPGLGAGELFF. The CDR3 DNA sequence: TGTGCCAGCAGCCCGCCCGGACTAGGGGCCGGGGAGCTGTTTTTT.

The V and J genes are TRBV6-2 or TRBV6-3 and TRBJ2-7, with 8 bases that match TRBD2. J lost 5 bases, V lost 5 bases, and 11 bases had no gene match. The CDR3 runs 15 residues. Germline-derived CDR1 and CDR2 are MNHEY and SVGEGT. This CDR3 reads CASSRSGTRGHEQYF. The CDR3 coding sequence is TGTGCCAGCAGTCGAAGCGGGACTAGGGGTCACGAGCAGTACTTC.

This chain connects TRBV19 to TRBJ2-1; 7 bases are a match to TRBD2. Trimming took 3 bases from V and 8 from J; bases not matched to a gene: 7. The germline CDR1 and CDR2 sequences are LNHDA and SQIVND (reference sequence). The CDR3 sequence is 14 residues long. CDR3 amino acids: CASSIRGSLDEQFF. Here the CDR3 DNA reads TGTGCCAGTAGTATTCGCGGGAGCCTCGATGAGCAGTTCTTC. The full variable domain, completed using reference TRBV19 and TRBJ2-1, is DGGITQSPKYLFRKEGQNVTLSCEQNLNHDAMYWYRQDPGQGLRLIYYSQIVNDFQKGDIAEGYSVSREKKESFPLTVTSAQKNPTAFYLCASSIRGSLDEQFFGPGTRLTVL.

The chain links TRBV7-3 to TRBJ2-2, with D unclear. V was cut by 3 bases and J by 2 bases, with 7 bases left in between. The CDR3 is 14 amino acids. Looked up from germline, CDR1 is SGHTA and CDR2 is FQGTGA. Here the CDR3 reads CASSFRTNTGELFF. CDR3 in DNA: TGTGCCAGCAGCTTCCGCACAAACACCGGGGAGCTGTTTTTT.

This clone came up once. The chain carries TRBV6-2 or TRBV6-3 and TRBJ2-3; 9 nucleotides match TRBD1. V lost 0 bases and J lost 2; bases outside the gene matches: 6. This CDR3 is 17 amino acids long. CDR1 and CDR2 from the germline V gene are MNHEY and SVGEGT. The CDR3 sequence is CASSYSGTGSPTDTQYF. CDR3 sequence (DNA): TGTGCCAGCAGTTACTCGGGGACAGGGAGTCCCACAGATACGCAGTATTTT.

In DNA, the CDR3 is TGTGCCAGTAGTTCTATACAGGAATCTCGTGGCTACACCTTC. Its translation is CASSSIQESRGYTF. The chain has TRBV19 and TRBJ1-2; D perhaps matches TRBD1 (5 bases). CDR3 length: 14 amino acids. V was cut by 5 bases and J by 7 bases, with 17 bases left in between. Germline CDR1 and CDR2: LNHDA and SQIVND (reference sequence). The whole variable domain, filled in from reference TRBV19 and TRBJ1-2, reads DGGITQSPKYLFRKEGQNVTLSCEQNLNHDAMYWYRQDPGQGLRLIYYSQIVNDFQKGDIAEGYSVSREKKESFPLTVTSAQKNPTAFYLCASSSIQESRGYTFGSGTRLTVV.

The gene calls are TRBV28 and TRBJ1-1; a weak D match, TRBD1 (5 bases). The CDR3 runs to 14 residues. Germline assignment: CDR1 MDHEN and CDR2 SYDVKM. Trimming took off 6 bases at V and 1 base at J, with 12 bases between the two ends. CDR3 protein: CASRNTGQNTEAFF. CDR3 nucleotide sequence: TGTGCCAGCAGAAACACCGGACAGAACACTGAAGCTTTCTTT.

J is TRBJ1-4 and V is TRBV5-1; the D is unclear. CDR1 and CDR2 (germline): SGHRS, YFSETQ. The CDR3 contains 14 residues. Deletions cut 3 bases from V and 8 bases from J, with 14 bases between. CDR3 nucleotide sequence: TGCGCCAGCAGCTCCCAACTTGGAGGCGAAAAACTGTTTTTT. This codes for CASSSQLGGEKLFF. Looking up the rest from reference TRBV5-1 and TRBJ1-4 gives the full variable domain: KAGVTQTPRYLIKTRGQQVTLSCSPISGHRSVSWYQQTPGQGLQFLFEYFSETQRNKGNFPGRFSGRQFSNSRSEMNVSTLELGDSALYLCASSSQLGGEKLFFGSGTQLSVL.

The rearrangement links TRBV15 to TRBJ2-3; D is possibly TRBD2 (5 bases). Looked up from germline, CDR1 is LNHNV and CDR2 is YYDKDF (reference sequence). The CDR3 loop spans 17 amino acids. The germline V and J ends were trimmed by 6 bases and 3 bases, with 22 bases remaining between them. This CDR3 reads CATSRKRPGDWTDTQYF. The CDR3 coding sequence is TGTGCCACCAGTAGAAAGCGGCCAGGAGATTGGACAGATACGCAGTATTTT. Looking up the rest from reference TRBV15 and TRBJ2-3 gives the full variable domain: DAMVIQNPRYQVTQFGKPVTLSCSQTLNHNVMYWYQQKSSQAPKLLFHYYDKDFNNEADTPDNFQSRRPNTSFCFLDIRSPGLGDTAMYLCATSRKRPGDWTDTQYFGPGTRLTVL.